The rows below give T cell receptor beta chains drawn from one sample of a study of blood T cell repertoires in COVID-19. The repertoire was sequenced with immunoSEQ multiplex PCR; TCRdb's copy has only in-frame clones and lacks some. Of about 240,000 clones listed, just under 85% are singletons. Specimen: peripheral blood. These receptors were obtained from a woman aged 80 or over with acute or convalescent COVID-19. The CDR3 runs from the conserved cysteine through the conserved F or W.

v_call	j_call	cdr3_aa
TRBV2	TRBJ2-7	CASSLVPTGGEQYF
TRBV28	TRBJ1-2	CATWDRANYGYTF
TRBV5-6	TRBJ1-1	CASSFTGEYTEAFF
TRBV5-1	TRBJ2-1	CASSPTSGGAGNEQFF
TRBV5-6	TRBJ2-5	CASSLGGGGQETQYF
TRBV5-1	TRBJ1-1	CASSLNRMNTEAFF
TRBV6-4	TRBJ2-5	CASSDTLGGVQYF
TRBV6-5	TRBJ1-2	CASSPDRVYGYTF
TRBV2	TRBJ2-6	CASSRRGVDSGANVLTF
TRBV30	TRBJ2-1	CAWSVRRGFNEQFF
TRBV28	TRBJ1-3	CASGGRRGLGGNTIYF
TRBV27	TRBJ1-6	CASSLAVQGASSYNSPLHF
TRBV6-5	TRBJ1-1	CASSPYTFLNTEAFF
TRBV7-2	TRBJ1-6	CASSSPAGVGSPLHF
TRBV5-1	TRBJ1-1	CASSSDGQGASAEAFF
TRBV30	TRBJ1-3	CAWSPTPYVRDTIYF
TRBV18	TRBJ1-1	CASSPRGGDTEAFF
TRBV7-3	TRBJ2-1	CASSPLAGGPAEQFF
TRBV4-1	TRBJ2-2	CASSPRQANTGELFF
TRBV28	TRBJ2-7	CASSLRGRRPYEQYF
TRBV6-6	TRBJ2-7	CASSWAGTYYEQYF
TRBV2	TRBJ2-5	CASTLGGTPQETQYF
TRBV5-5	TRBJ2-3	CASSLVLSGESTDTQYF
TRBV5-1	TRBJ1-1	CASSFKGGTEAFF
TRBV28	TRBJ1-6	CASSVTGKHSPLHF
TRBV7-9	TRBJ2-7	CASSPLGEQYF
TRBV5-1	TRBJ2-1	CASSPGTGTSYNEQFF
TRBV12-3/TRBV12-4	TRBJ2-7	CASSLSPQGEQYF
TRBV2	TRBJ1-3	CASGGGPPYSGNTIYF
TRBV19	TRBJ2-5	CASSPPQDWETQYF
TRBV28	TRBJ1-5	CASSQGYVSNQPQHF
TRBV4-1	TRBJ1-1	CASSQVGRNTEAFF
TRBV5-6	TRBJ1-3	CASSLTQRNTIYF
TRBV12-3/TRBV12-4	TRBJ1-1	CASSFGIGEAFF
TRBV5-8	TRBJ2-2	CASSLARGAAGELFF
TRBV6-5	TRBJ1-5	CASMDRRGQPQHF
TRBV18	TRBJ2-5	CASSPSGQETQYF
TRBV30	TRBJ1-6	CAWGGQYNSPLHF
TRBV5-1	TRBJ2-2	CASSSGIGTSPSGELFF
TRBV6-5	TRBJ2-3	CASRGQGTDTQYF
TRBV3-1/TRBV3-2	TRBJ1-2	CASSQKWDMVYGYTF
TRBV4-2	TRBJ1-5	CASSHSRTGEGQPQHF
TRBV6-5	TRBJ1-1	CASSYSGTGVTEAFF
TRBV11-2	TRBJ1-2	CASSLGVGTGDYGYTF
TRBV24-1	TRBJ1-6	CATSDLQRRNSPLHF
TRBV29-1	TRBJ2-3	CSAGATGEGDTQYF
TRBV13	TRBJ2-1	CASSFSGAPLFDEQFF
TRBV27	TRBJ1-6	CASRVSSYNSPLHF
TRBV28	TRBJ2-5	CASSFRLPQETQYF
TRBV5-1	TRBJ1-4	CASSLGGPQGELFF
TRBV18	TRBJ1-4	CASSPGTGNEKLFF
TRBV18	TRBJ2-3	CASSLTGEIPSTDTQYF
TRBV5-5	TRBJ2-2	CASSLVPGGIGELFF
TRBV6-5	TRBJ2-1	CASSYGLAEINEQFF
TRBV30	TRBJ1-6	CAWTSSYNSPLHF
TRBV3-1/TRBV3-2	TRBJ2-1	CASSHPGTSGGAYNEQFF
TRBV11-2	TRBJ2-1	CASSLDIINNEQFF
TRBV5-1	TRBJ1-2	CASSRLEGGEGGYTF
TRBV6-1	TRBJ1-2	CASSEVGGFYGYTF
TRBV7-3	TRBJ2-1	CASSLTGGEQFF